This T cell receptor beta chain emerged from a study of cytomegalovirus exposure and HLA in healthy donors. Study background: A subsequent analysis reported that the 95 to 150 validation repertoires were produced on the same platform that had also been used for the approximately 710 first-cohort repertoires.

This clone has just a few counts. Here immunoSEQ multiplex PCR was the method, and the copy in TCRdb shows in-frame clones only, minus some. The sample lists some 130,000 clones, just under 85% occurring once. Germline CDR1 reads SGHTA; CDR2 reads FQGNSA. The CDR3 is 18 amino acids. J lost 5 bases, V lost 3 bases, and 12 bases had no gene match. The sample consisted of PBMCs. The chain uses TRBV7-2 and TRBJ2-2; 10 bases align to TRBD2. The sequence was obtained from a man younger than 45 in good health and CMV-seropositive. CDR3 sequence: CASSFPGASGRQTGELFF. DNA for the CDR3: TGTGCCAGCAGCTTCCCCGGGGCTAGCGGGAGACAAACCGGGGAGCTGTTTTTT.